The 7 T cell receptor beta chains below were found in one sample sequenced in a study of monozygotic twins with inflammatory bowel disease. Reanalyzing the 5' RACE reads, TCRdb keeps one entry per CDR3 protein, without DNA. The sample features a few hundred thousand distinct CDR3 sequences, with around 2.6% in its top ten. The sample taken for sequencing was blood. Receptors were obtained from a human donor with ulcerative colitis or Crohn's disease, or a healthy co-twin of an affected twin (not recorded which).

V gene TRBV12-3 or TRBV12-4 combines with J gene TRBJ2-5; TCRdb selects TRBD1, and the lack of DNA leaves this call unchecked. The CDR3 runs to 15 residues. The CDR3 loop reads CASSSHLTGQETQYF.

The rearrangement links TRBV6-5 to TRBJ2-2; TCRdb's D call, TRBD2, is unchecked because there is no DNA. The length of the CDR3 is 17 residues. Germline CDR1 and CDR2: MNHEY and SVGAGI. CDR3 residues: CASSSRLAGGIAGELFF.

This rearrangement joins TRBV4-3 to TRBJ2-7; with no DNA, the TCRdb D assignment of TRBD1 cannot be verified. Germline lookup yields CDR1 LGHNA and CDR2 YSLEER. This CDR3 has 14 amino acids. This chain's CDR3 is CASSQDPGRYEQYF.

V usage is TRBV3-1 and J usage is TRBJ2-7; TCRdb calls TRBD1, which cannot be checked without DNA. The V gene's germline CDR1 is LGHDT and CDR2 YNNKEL (reference sequence). There are 14 residues in the CDR3. The CDR3 spells CASSKGPDRHEQYF.

The genes are TRBV11-2 and TRBJ1-4; absent DNA, TCRdb's TRBD1 call cannot be checked. In germline, CDR1 is SGHAT, CDR2 FQNNGV. CDR3 length equals 13 residues. The CDR3 loop reads CASSFGASEKLFF.

The V gene is TRBV3-1, the J gene TRBJ1-5. The CDR3 runs to 13 residues. CDR1 and CDR2 from the germline V gene are LGHDT and YNNKEL (reference sequence). The CDR3 loop reads CASSQDPRQPQHF.

The rearrangement joins TRBV19 to TRBJ2-7; TCRdb's D call, TRBD2, is unchecked because there is no DNA. Germline V gives CDR1 LNHDA, CDR2 SQIVND (reference sequence). The CDR3 has 18 residues. The CDR3 here is CASSAAGRSSESSYEQYF.